This entry describes one TCR beta chain. Its antigen is currently not known. Within one base of it there is no much larger clone, and no base qualities were kept. This sample was taken from a study of Ad26.COV2.S vaccination and SARS-CoV-2 variants (dated by TCRdb to the early 2020s). For the wider study: Vaccine-arm donors came from COV1001, a multicentre, randomized, double-blind, placebo-controlled phase I-IIa trial of Ad26.COV2.S in healthy adults. Ad26.COV2.S was administered intramuscularly at a dose of 5x10^10 or 1x10^11 viral particles, either as one shot or as two shots given 56 days apart. TCRbeta repertoire sequencing served as the tool for gauging how specific and how broad the SARS-CoV-2-reactive T cell receptors were following Ad26.COV2.S vaccination. The TCR-sequenced set comprised approximately 30 samples: around 20 Ad26.COV2.S vaccine recipients, 5 placebo recipients and 8 SARS-CoV-2 convalescent individuals. Trial participants were randomized into five groups of five, in which low-dose or high-dose Ad26.COV2.S was given once or twice, or placebo was given on both occasions. Investigators did not know the trial group allocation while performing experiments and assessing outcomes.

The immunoSEQ Assay was used to sequence TCRbeta CDR3 regions. After extraction, genomic DNA underwent amplification by bias-controlled multiplex PCR, followed by high-throughput sequencing. As for the original processing: To quantify the absolute abundance of every unique TCRbeta CDR3 region, sequences were collapsed and filtered. T cell fraction was estimated by normalizing TCRbeta template counts to usable DNA, which was measured by amplifying reference genes present in all nucleated cells. Repertoire TCRs were annotated as SARS-CoV-2-specific when V gene, CDR3 amino acid sequence and J gene were exactly matched to a known reactive TCR set. The reference SARS-CoV-2 TCR set was obtained from MIRA and was filtered for enrichment in COVID-19-positive ImmuneCODE repertoires, whereby public or cross-reactive TCRs were removed. Using the MIRA antigens, annotated TCRs were further analysed by specific ORF or by position within an ORF. Breadth was defined as annotated unique rearrangements over total unique productive rearrangements; depth was the summed frequency of those rearrangements. Two-sided Wilcoxon rank-sum tests were used to compare TCR breadth between groups. TCRdb took this table from immuneACCESS and kept in-frame rearrangements with V and J called. Such tables lack part of the clones; where checked against another copy, unresolved V genes explain under half of the gap, and the rest is unexplained. V, J and clone size were drawn from that table, and D and trimming were deduced from the DNA. A total of a few hundred thousand clones appear in this sample, approximately 90% of them only once. Jointly, the top ten make up around 3.6% of the sample.

Study-wide conclusions, independent of this receptor: Compared with placebo recipients, Ad26.COV2.S recipients showed higher spike-specific TCR breadth (P = 0.0014). According to the authors, total T cell responses may have been underestimated by the TCR breadth and depth analyses. Substantial breadth of spike-specific CD8+ and CD4+ T cell responses was reported after vaccination. Vaccine and placebo recipients had comparable non-spike TCR breadth, which fits with the vaccine containing only spike. The study lacked the statistical power to compare responses across vaccine doses or regimens.

The sample's treatment or condition label, decoded: around 19 received Ad26.COV2.S at low or high dose, single or two shots; roughly five received placebo; per-sample allocation not given. For vaccine and placebo recipients, repertoires were sequenced using samples collected on day 63 after the first injection. Between 29 July and 7 August 2020, Cohort 1b enrolled about two dozen adults aged 18-55 years at one site in Boston, USA. Ad26.COV2.S consisted of a replication-incompetent adenovirus type 26 vector by which a prefusion-stabilized SARS-CoV-2 spike protein from the original Wuhan strain was expressed. At the junction V is shortened by 1 base and J by 6 bases; bases outside the gene matches: 4. In the germline V gene (reference sequence), CDR1 corresponds to GTSNPN and CDR2 to SVGIG. The CDR3 spans 13 residues, from the cysteine through the phenylalanine. The retained sequence is limited to the CDR3, 39 bases, with the frame set at the first base.

Source: peripheral blood, taken in a trial of Ad26.COV2.S vaccine versus placebo. This TCR derives from a person aged 18-60 years who received the Ad26.COV2.S COVID-19 vaccine or a placebo. The V gene is TRBV30 and the J gene is TRBJ1-2, and TRBD1 matches 8 of the central bases. The CDR3 is CAWSARTGNGYTF. The sequenced DNA is TGTGCCTGGAGTGCTAGGACAGGGAATGGCTACACCTTC.